This is a list of T cell receptor beta chains from one sample in a study of cytomegalovirus exposure and HLA in healthy donors. Profiled with immunoSEQ multiplex PCR; TCRdb holds only in-frame clones, not every one. This sample contains 95,000 to 110,000 clones. Source material: PBMCs. The receptor source for this set is a man aged 35 to 55 in good health and CMV-seronegative. CDR3s include the opening cysteine and the closing phenylalanine or tryptophan. The D gene is left open where the match is weak.

TRBJ1-5 | - | TRBV28 | CASRGDSNQPQHF | TGTGCCAGCAGAGGGGATAGCAATCAGCCCCAGCATTTT
TRBJ2-1 | TRBD2 | TRBV5-1 | CASSLEGTSGGSSYNEQFF | TGCGCCAGCAGCTTGGAGGGGACTAGCGGGGGAAGCTCCTACAATGAGCAGTTCTTC
TRBJ1-1 | - | TRBV20-1 | CSAAVQRAFF | TGCAGTGCTGCGGTCCAGAGAGCTTTCTTT
TRBJ1-2 | - | TRBV7-2 | CASSLSPGANYGYTF | TGTGCCAGCAGCTTATCCCCAGGGGCTAACTATGGCTACACCTTC
TRBJ2-7 | TRBD2 | TRBV28 | CASGLGEGGYEQYF | TGTGCCAGCGGTCTAGGGGAGGGAGGCTACGAGCAGTACTTC
TRBJ2-3 | - | TRBV7-2 | CASSLRSGVTDTQYF | TGTGCCAGCAGCTTACGATCGGGAGTCACAGATACGCAGTATTTT
TRBJ2-5 | - | TRBV7-2 | CASSPRASRLQETQYF | TGTGCCAGCAGCCCCCGAGCCTCGCGTCTCCAAGAGACCCAGTACTTC
TRBJ2-3 | TRBD2 | TRBV7-2 | CASSRSPGRGGDTQYF | TGTGCCAGCAGCAGATCACCCGGACGGGGGGGAGATACGCAGTATTTT
TRBJ2-2 | - | TRBV5-1 | CASSLGDTNTGELFF | TGCGCCAGCAGCTTGGGGGACACGAACACCGGGGAGCTGTTTTTT
TRBJ1-2 | - | TRBV29-1 | CSVPSGDGYTF | TGCAGCGTTCCCAGCGGGGATGGCTACACCTTC
TRBJ1-1 | TRBD1 | TRBV7-9 | CASRPPGQGAKGAEAFF | TGTGCCAGCAGACCACCGGGACAGGGGGCTAAGGGGGCTGAAGCTTTCTTT
TRBJ2-3 | - | TRBV15 | CATRGETDTQYF | TGTGCCACCAGGGGCGAAACAGATACGCAGTATTTT
TRBJ2-1 | TRBD1 | TRBV27 | CASSKKGRDRVLGNEQFF | TGTGCCAGCAGCAAAAAAGGCCGGGACAGGGTATTGGGAAATGAGCAGTTCTTC
TRBJ1-1 | - | TRBV7-2 | CASSFGGYTEAFF | TGTGCCAGCAGCTTTGGCGGCTACACTGAAGCTTTCTTT
TRBJ2-2 | - | TRBV29-1 | CSVVRAAPNTGELFF | TGCAGCGTTGTCAGGGCAGCCCCGAACACCGGGGAGCTGTTTTTT
TRBJ2-3 | - | TRBV27 | CASSPRQGGTQYF | TGTGCCAGCAGTCCAAGACAGGGAGGTACGCAGTATTTT
TRBJ2-6 | - | TRBV30 | CAWSVASLASGANVLTF | TGTGCCTGGAGTGTAGCGTCCCTAGCTTCTGGGGCCAACGTCCTGACTTTC
TRBJ2-1 | - | TRBV7-9 | CASSLDYQYNEQFF | TGTGCCAGCAGCTTAGACTACCAATACAATGAGCAGTTCTTC
TRBJ2-7 | - | TRBV2 | CASGETGTSYEQYF | TGTGCCAGCGGCGAGACCGGGACATCCTACGAGCAGTACTTC
TRBJ1-2 | - | TRBV7-2 | CASSLDFRTPRDGYTF | TGTGCCAGCAGCTTAGACTTCCGGACCCCGAGGGATGGCTACACCTTC
TRBJ1-1 | - | TRBV18 | CASSFDRTEAFF | TGTGCCAGCTCATTTGACAGAACTGAAGCTTTCTTT
TRBJ1-2 | TRBD1 | TRBV7-2 | CASSLADRVGYTF | TGTGCCAGCAGCTTAGCAGACAGGGTAGGCTACACCTTC
TRBJ1-1 | TRBD1 | TRBV7-2 | CASSLALRGRRATEAFF | TGTGCCAGCAGCTTAGCGTTGAGGGGGCGCCGGGCCACTGAAGCTTTCTTT
TRBJ1-1 | TRBD1 | TRBV29-1 | CSVDRWTGRVGMNTEAFF | TGCAGCGTTGATCGGTGGACAGGTAGGGTTGGGATGAACACTGAAGCTTTCTTT
TRBJ2-5 | TRBD2 | TRBV11-2 | CASSTLAGGLETQYF | TGTGCCAGCAGCACACTAGCGGGGGGGCTCGAGACCCAGTACTTC
TRBJ1-1 | TRBD1 | TRBV6-1 | CASSVRGLDTEAFF | TGTGCCAGCAGCGTTAGGGGGCTTGACACTGAAGCTTTCTTT
TRBJ2-2 | - | TRBV11-2 | CASSSPGSYYGELFF | TGTGCCAGCAGCTCCCCGGGGAGCTACTACGGGGAGCTGTTTTTT
TRBJ2-2 | - | TRBV27 | CASSLDGRSAGELFF | TGTGCCAGCAGTTTGGACGGGAGATCGGCCGGGGAGCTGTTTTTT
TRBJ2-5 | - | TRBV7-9 | CASSPREGGETQYF | TGTGCCAGCAGTCCCCGAGAGGGCGGCGAGACCCAGTACTTC
TRBJ1-1 | TRBD1 | TRBV23-1 | CASSQRTGRRSKAFF | TGCGCCAGCAGTCAGCGGACAGGGCGGAGGTCTAAAGCTTTCTTT
TRBJ1-3 | - | TRBV30 | CAWSIAGVIGGNTIYF | TGTGCCTGGAGTATCGCCGGGGTAATCGGAGGAAACACCATATATTTT
TRBJ1-1 | - | TRBV4-2 | CARGDNTRRTEAFF | TGTGCCCGGGGGGATAACACTCGTAGGACTGAAGCTTTCTTT
TRBJ1-5 | TRBD1 | TRBV6-6 | CASRLQTGSLIQPQHF | TGTGCCAGCAGACTCCAGACAGGGAGTCTTATTCAGCCCCAGCATTTT
TRBJ1-4 | - | TRBV29-1 | CSVATGRNEKLFF | TGCAGCGTTGCGACAGGTCGGAATGAAAAACTGTTTTTT
TRBJ2-7 | TRBD2 | TRBV7-6 | CASSPGTSVHEQYF | TGTGCCAGCAGCCCCGGGACTAGCGTCCACGAGCAGTACTTC
TRBJ1-2 | TRBD1 | TRBV27 | CASSPGQGSYTF | TGTGCCAGCAGTCCGGGACAGGGGAGCTACACCTTC
TRBJ1-1 | - | TRBV7-9 | CASTPTVTEAFF | TGTGCCAGCACCCCTACCGTCACTGAAGCTTTCTTT
TRBJ2-3 | - | TRBV5-1 | CASSLSTGSDTQYF | TGCGCCAGCAGCTTATCCACAGGCTCAGATACGCAGTATTTT
TRBJ2-3 | TRBD2 | TRBV27 | CASSKLAGVTDTQYF | TGTGCCAGCAGTAAACTAGCGGGGGTAACAGATACGCAGTATTTT
TRBJ1-2 | TRBD1 | TRBV9 | CASSVDGTGDYGYTF | TGTGCCAGCAGCGTAGACGGGACAGGGGACTATGGCTACACCTTC
TRBJ2-7 | TRBD1 | TRBV7-8 | CASSFLNLQGNEQYF | TGTGCCAGCAGCTTTCTCAACCTACAGGGGAACGAGCAGTACTTC
TRBJ2-2 | - | TRBV9 | CASSVEPFTGELFF | TGTGCCAGCAGCGTAGAGCCCTTCACCGGGGAGCTGTTTTTT
TRBJ2-1 | - | TRBV5-1 | CASSLAVTGGGGEQFF | TGCGCCAGCAGCTTGGCCGTGACGGGTGGCGGCGGCGAGCAGTTCTTC
TRBJ1-1 | TRBD1 | TRBV7-8 | CASSPTGQGGTEAFF | TGTGCCAGCAGCCCAACGGGACAGGGGGGCACTGAAGCTTTCTTT
TRBJ1-6 | TRBD1 | TRBV19 | CASSTTGEGTPLHF | TGTGCCAGTAGTACGACAGGGGAGGGGACACCCCTCCACTTT
TRBJ1-1 | - | TRBV7-9 | CASSPGHLNTEAFF | TGTGCCAGCAGCCCGGGACACCTGAACACTGAAGCTTTCTTT
TRBJ1-1 | - | TRBV7-2 | CASSFNRNRGRAEAFF | TGTGCCAGCAGCTTCAACAGGAATAGGGGGAGGGCTGAAGCTTTCTTT
TRBJ1-4 | - | TRBV28 | CASRDTTATNEKLFF | TGTGCCAGCAGGGATACGACAGCAACTAATGAAAAACTGTTTTTT
TRBJ1-2 | TRBD1 | TRBV7-9 | CASRDLTGEWSYTF | TGTGCCAGCAGAGATCTAACAGGGGAATGGAGCTACACCTTC
TRBJ2-7 | TRBD1 | TRBV5-1 | CASSSQGTTYEQYF | TGCGCCAGCAGCTCACAGGGGACCACCTACGAGCAGTACTTC
TRBJ2-6 | - | TRBV7-9 | CASSTQGRSSGANVLTF | TGTGCCAGCAGCACCCAGGGGAGAAGCTCTGGGGCCAACGTCCTGACTTTC